Below are 18 T cell receptor beta chains sequenced from a single sample in a study of cytomegalovirus exposure and HLA in healthy donors. The PCR was carried out with 60 Vbeta primers and 13 Jbeta primers. TCRdb's table, derived via immunoSEQ multiplex PCR, lists solely in-frame clones and lacks some. Its table lists 100,000 to 150,000 clones. The sample was PBMCs. The receptors here all came from a woman aged 40 to 50 in good health and CMV-seronegative.

This chain joins TRBV19 and TRBJ2-6; TRBD1 is a possible D gene (5 bases). Germline-derived CDR1 and CDR2 are LNHDA and SQIVND (reference sequence). The V end lost 6 bases, the J end lost 2 bases, and 23 bases lay between the germline ends. This CDR3 region has 19 residues. The CDR3 DNA reads TGTGCCAGTAGATCGGCCGGACAACCGAGTTCAACTGGGGCCAACGTCCTGACTTTC. Translated: CASRSAGQPSSTGANVLTF.

The chain couples TRBV7-3 to TRBJ1-1, with D hard to call. The CDR3 loop spans 14 amino acids. From germline, CDR1 is SGHTA and CDR2 FQGTGA. Trimming left V 4 bases short and J 1 base short, with 10 bases between. CDR3 sequence: CASSSSAGNTEAFF. The DNA of the CDR3 is TGTGCCAGCAGCTCCAGTGCGGGGAACACTGAAGCTTTCTTT.

This chain connects TRBV5-1 to TRBJ2-1; 7 bases line up with TRBD2. This CDR3 is 15 amino acids long. Looked up from germline, CDR1 is SGHRS and CDR2 is YFSETQ. V was pared by 1 base and J by 4 bases, with 5 bases of the junction left unmatched. The CDR3 coding sequence is TGCGCCAGCAGCTTGAGCGGGGATCTTTACAATGAGCAGTTCTTC. It specifies CASSLSGDLYNEQFF. Complete variable domain (other parts from reference TRBV5-1 and TRBJ2-1): KAGVTQTPRYLIKTRGQQVTLSCSPISGHRSVSWYQQTPGQGLQFLFEYFSETQRNKGNFPGRFSGRQFSNSRSEMNVSTLELGDSALYLCASSLSGDLYNEQFFGPGTRLTVL.

The genes are TRBV4-2 and TRBJ2-5, with D unresolved. Trimming removed 1 base at V and 4 bases at J, with 7 bases between. Germline V gives CDR1 LGHNA, CDR2 YNFKEQ. The CDR3 is made up of 13 amino acids. The CDR3, as DNA: TGTGCCAGCAGCCAAGCCCCGGGAGAGACCCAGTACTTC. Translated: CASSQAPGETQYF.

The gene calls are TRBV11-2 and TRBJ1-2; perhaps TRBD1 as D (6 bases). There are 16 residues in the CDR3. Trimming pared 5 bases from V and 4 bases from J, leaving 20 bases between. Germline-derived CDR1 and CDR2 are SGHAT and FQNNGV. In DNA, the CDR3 is TGTGCCAGCAGCCCCAGAGGAGTCGGACAGCCCTATGGCTACACCTTC. Amino acid sequence: CASSPRGVGQPYGYTF. Full variable domain (rest looked up from reference TRBV11-2 and TRBJ1-2): EAGVAQSPRYKIIEKRQSVAFWCNPISGHATLYWYQQILGQGPKLLIQFQNNGVVDDSQLPKDRFSAERLKGVDSTLKIQPAKLEDSAVYLCASSPRGVGQPYGYTFGSGTRLTVV.

CDR3 nucleotide sequence: TGTGCCACCAGCAGATCCTCGGGACAGAAGGTGGGCTACACCTTC. This encodes CATSRSSGQKVGYTF. The genes are TRBV15 and TRBJ1-2, with TRBD1 identical over 7 bases. Germline V CDR1 and CDR2: LNHNV, YYDKDF (reference sequence). Trimming removed 2 bases from V and 8 bases from J; junction bases left unmatched: 11. The CDR3 runs to 15 residues.

V usage is TRBV19 and J usage is TRBJ1-4; D call uncertain. The CDR3 is made up of 17 amino acids. V was cut by 3 bases and J by 8 bases, with 22 bases left in between. Per the germline V gene, CDR1 is LNHDA and CDR2 is SQIVND (reference sequence). CDR3 in DNA: TGTGCCAGTAGTATCGGGCCGGGCCTCGCAACTAGGGAAAAACTGTTTTTT. This sequence encodes CASSIGPGLATREKLFF.

The chain has TRBV10-3 and TRBJ2-2, with 9 bases matching TRBD1. The CDR3 consists of 14 residues. V was pared by 2 bases and J by 7 bases, with 2 bases of the junction left unmatched. Germline values: CDR1 ENHRY, CDR2 SYGVKD. CDR3 in DNA: TGTGCCATCAGTGAGGGGACAGGGATCGGGGAGCTGTTTTTT. This sequence encodes CAISEGTGIGELFF.

V and J are TRBV29-1 and TRBJ2-1; the D gene is possibly TRBD1 (6 bases). Per the germline V gene, CDR1 is SQVTM and CDR2 is ANQGSEA. This CDR3 has 15 amino acids. Trimming shortened V by 4 bases and J by 0 bases, and 13 bases separated the two germline ends. CDR3 sequence (DNA): TGCAGCGTTGCAAGGGGGATCGGCTCCTACAATGAGCAGTTCTTC. It encodes CSVARGIGSYNEQFF.

The V gene is TRBV5-6, the J gene TRBJ2-2; the D gene is possibly TRBD2 (5 bases). V was trimmed by 4 bases and J by 7 bases, leaving 8 bases between them. This CDR3 contains 12 residues. CDR1 SGHDT and CDR2 YYEEEE come from the germline V gene. The CDR3 DNA follows: TGTGCCAGCAGCCTCACTAGCGGGGAGCTGTTTTTT. This gives the protein CASSLTSGELFF.

The chain carries TRBV4-2 and TRBJ1-6; a weak D match, TRBD1 (5 bases). CDR1 is LGHNA and CDR2 is YNFKEQ in the germline V gene. The ends were cut back, 0 bases at V and 6 bases at J, with 9 bases in the middle. The CDR3 is 15 amino acids. In nucleotides, the CDR3 is TGTGCCAGCAGCCAAGAGGGGCAGCGTAATTCACCCCTCCACTTT. As protein: CASSQEGQRNSPLHF.

This rearrangement joins TRBV9 to TRBJ1-6; TRBD1 is a possible D gene (6 bases). V lost 7 bases to trimming and J lost 7 bases, with 18 bases between them. CDR1 and CDR2 (germline): SGDLS, YYNGEE. The CDR3 totals 15 residues. In DNA form, the CDR3 reads TGTGCCAGCTCCCCAGGATGGACAGTGAATTCACCCCTCCACTTT. Residues: CASSPGWTVNSPLHF.

The chain is built from TRBV11-2 and TRBJ1-4, with TRBD1 as a possible D gene (6 bases). CDR1 and CDR2 from the germline V gene are SGHAT and FQNNGV. The CDR3 extends over 16 amino acids. The germline V and J ends were trimmed by 1 base and 8 bases, with 17 bases remaining between them. CDR3 nucleotide sequence: TGTGCCAGCAGCTTAGGGGCTTCAGGGGCAAGGGAAAAACTGTTTTTT. It encodes CASSLGASGAREKLFF.

This chain links TRBV15 with TRBJ1-2; D might be TRBD1 (6 bases). CDR3 size: 17 residues. CDR1 LNHNV and CDR2 YYDKDF come from the germline V gene (reference sequence). The V end lost 1 base, the J end lost 3 bases, and 18 bases lay between the germline ends. In DNA, the CDR3 is TGTGCCACCAGCAGAGTTATCCTTGTGGACAGTGACTATGGCTACACCTTC. Translating it yields CATSRVILVDSDYGYTF.

The rearrangement uses TRBV7-9 and TRBJ2-5; TRBD2 agrees at 11 bases. The CDR3 consists of 16 residues. CDR1 and CDR2 (germline): SEHNR, FQNEAQ (reference sequence). V lost 5 bases, J lost 5 bases, and 10 bases stayed unmatched. In DNA form, the CDR3 reads TGTGCCAGCAGCCCCCCCTTAGCGGGGGGGCCGGAGACCCAGTACTTC. It yields the protein CASSPPLAGGPETQYF.

The V and J genes are TRBV19 and TRBJ1-2, with D possibly matching TRBD1 (6 bases). The V and J ends lost 8 bases and 8 bases respectively, with 12 bases between them. CDR1 is LNHDA and CDR2 is SQIVND in the germline V gene (reference sequence). This CDR3 has 11 amino acids. CDR3 in DNA: TGTGCCAGTGACACAGGGAGCGGCTACACCTTC. Its translation is CASDTGSGYTF.

CDR3 coding DNA: TGCGCCAGCAATATGGCTAGCGGGGGCCTGGGCGATGAGCAGTTCTTC. It encodes CASNMASGGLGDEQFF. The chain links TRBV5-1 to TRBJ2-1; 10 nucleotides line up with TRBD2. Germline-derived CDR1 and CDR2 are SGHRS and YFSETQ. After removal of 6 bases from V and 8 bases from J, the junction contained 14 bases not matched to a gene. CDR3 length equals 16 residues.

The chain joins TRBV19 to TRBJ1-5, with D unclear. CDR3 length: 14 residues. The V and J ends lost 7 bases and 9 bases respectively, with 19 bases between them. Germline V lookup: CDR1 LNHDA, CDR2 SQIVND (reference sequence). The CDR3 region is CASTSPGVGGPQHF. CDR3 coding DNA: TGTGCCAGTACCTCACCCGGGGTTGGTGGGCCCCAGCATTTT.